This TCR beta chain was observed in a study of T cell responses to AZD1222 COVID-19 vaccine. V shed 6 bases and J shed 5 bases, with 16 bases lying between them. This CDR3 has 14 amino acids. CDR1 is KGHSH, CDR2 LQKENI, per germline. Measured with immunoSEQ multiplex PCR; TCRdb has only the in-frame clones, and not every one. The repertoire includes about 100,000 clones, 80% to 90% of them detected once, and around 9.6% sits in the top ten. The receptor was isolated from an adult who received the AZD1222 COVID-19 vaccine. Specimen: peripheral blood, collected 28 days after the second AZD1222 dose. The chain carries TRBV18 and TRBJ1-1; unclear D gene. The CDR3 region is CASSLGRDWTEAFF. The CDR3 region has the DNA TGTGCCAGCTCGCTGGGGAGGGATTGGACTGAAGCTTTCTTT. The full variable domain, in which reference TRBV18 and TRBJ1-1 provide the parts outside the CDR3, is NAGVMQNPRHLVRRRGQEARLRCSPMKGHSHVYWYRQLPEEGLKFMVYLQKENIIDESGMPKERFSAEFPKEGPSILRIQQVVRGDSAAYFCASSLGRDWTEAFFGQGTRLTVV.